This T cell receptor beta chain comes out of a study of Graves' ophthalmopathy and Graves' hyperthyroidism. Findings of the study overall: Most expanded clonotypes from thyroid (those above 0.001 frequency) were also found in blood.

Amplifying from RNA transcripts, the study obtained TCR beta CDR3 regions. HTBI-primed first-round RT-PCR preceded second-round multiplex PCR. TCRdb processed the multiplex PCR reads anew with MiXCR; each CDR3 protein has one entry. The repertoire holds 150,000 to 200,000 distinct CDR3 sequences, 37% seen once, with about 5.8% in the top ten. Disease in donors with ophthalmopathy had moderate-to-severe activity, CAS ≥3, NOSPECS ≥4 and under 3 months' duration. The evidence that diagnosis relied on was clinical symptoms, serum thyroxine, TRAb, thyroid ultrasound and orbital computed tomography. Germline CDR1 and CDR2: MNHEY and SVGAGI. This CDR3 region has 14 residues. V lost 4 bases and J lost 4, with 13 bases in between. A note on this clonotype: The target antigen is unknown.

The rearrangement links TRBV6-5 to TRBJ1-1; tentatively, D is TRBD1 (6 bases). This TCR was recovered from a woman aged 40 to 55 with Graves' ophthalmopathy. Sequencing was performed on peripheral blood. CDR3 loop: CASSSTEGVTEAFF. DNA of the CDR3: TGTGCCAGCAGTTCAACGGAGGGGGTCACTGAAGCTTTCTTT.